This T cell receptor (beta chain) emerged from a study of T cell changes during pregnancy in multiple sclerosis (dated by TCRdb to between 2018 and 2021). Concerning the study at large: Changes in the T cell repertoire over the course of pregnancy were examined in this study in women with multiple sclerosis.

Details on this clone: No cognate antigen has been identified for it. No much larger clone is present one base from it, and per-base qualities are unavailable.

Library preparation was by the immunoSEQ multiplex PCR assay. Imported from immuneACCESS, the table was reduced by TCRdb to in-frame sequences with V and J called. These copies leave out some clones; in studies compared against another copy, an unresolved V gene accounts for under half, and the cause of the remainder is not known. This sample gives approximately 59,000 clones in total; around nine tenths of them show up just once. The ten largest clones capture 1.1% to 1.5% of the sample. From a lookup of the germline V gene, CDR1 and CDR2 are KGHSH and LQKENI. Clipping removes 1 base from V and 5 bases from J, with 2 as the unmatched junction base count. The CDR3 sequence holds 15 residues, the cysteine and phenylalanine included. Only the CDR3 DNA stays, 45 bases, in frame from base 1.

This specimen was peripheral blood, taken in the third trimester of pregnancy. Rearrangement joined TRBV18 to TRBJ2-1; 10 bases in the junction line up with TRBD2. The origin of this receptor is a female donor in good health, enrolled as a control in a pregnancy study. The DNA is TGTGCCAGCTCACCACGAACTAGCGGGGACAATGAGCAGTTCTTC. Translation gives CASSPRTSGDNEQFF. Full variable domain (CDR3 extended with the reference TRBV18 and TRBJ2-1 proteins): NAGVMQNPRHLVRRRGQEARLRCSPMKGHSHVYWYRQLPEEGLKFMVYLQKENIIDESGMPKERFSAEFPKEGPSILRIQQVVRGDSAAYFCASSPRTSGDNEQFFGPGTRLTVL.